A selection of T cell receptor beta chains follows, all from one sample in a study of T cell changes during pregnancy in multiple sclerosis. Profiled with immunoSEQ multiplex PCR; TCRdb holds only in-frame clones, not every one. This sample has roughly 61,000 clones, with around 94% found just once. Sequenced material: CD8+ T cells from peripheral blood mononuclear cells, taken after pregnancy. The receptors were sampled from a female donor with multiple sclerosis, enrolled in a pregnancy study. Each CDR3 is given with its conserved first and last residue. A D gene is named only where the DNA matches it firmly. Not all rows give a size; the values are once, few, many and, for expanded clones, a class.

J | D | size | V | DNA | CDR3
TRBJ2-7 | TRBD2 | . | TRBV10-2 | TGCGCCAGCAGCGCGGGACTAGAATCCTACGAGCAGTACTTC | CASSAGLESYEQYF
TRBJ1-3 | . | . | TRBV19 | TGTGCCAGTAGTACCCTTTTGGGAAACACCATATATTTT | CASSTLLGNTIYF
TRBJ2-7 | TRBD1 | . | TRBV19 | TGTGCCAGTACTGCAGGGACAGGGCCCTACGAGCAGTACTTC | CASTAGTGPYEQYF
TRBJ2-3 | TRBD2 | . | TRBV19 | TGTGCCAGTAGTATAGTAGAGCTAGCGGGAGAGGATACGCAGTATTTT | CASSIVELAGEDTQYF
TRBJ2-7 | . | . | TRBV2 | TGTGCCAGCAGGAGGTCGAACTACGAGCAGTACTTC | CASRRSNYEQYF
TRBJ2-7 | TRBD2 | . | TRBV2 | TGTGCCAGCAGCGACAAGAGGCCCGGGACTAGCGGCTACGAGCAGTACTTC | CASSDKRPGTSGYEQYF
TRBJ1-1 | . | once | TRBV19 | TGTGCCAGTAGTGCGGGACTGGAAAACACTGAAGCTTTCTTT | CASSAGLENTEAFF
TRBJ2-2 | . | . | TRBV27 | TGTGCCAGCAGCTCGGGAACGAACACCGGGGAGCTGTTTTTT | CASSSGTNTGELFF
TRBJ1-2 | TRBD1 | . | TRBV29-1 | TGCAGCGTTGAAGCTTGGACAGGGAGCTACACCTTC | CSVEAWTGSYTF
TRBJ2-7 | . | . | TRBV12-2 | TGTGCAAGTCGCTCGGGACTAGCGGGAGCCTACGAGCAGTACTTC | CASRSGLAGAYEQYF
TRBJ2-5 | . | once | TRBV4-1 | TGCGCCAGCAGCCTAGCGGTCCAAGAGACCCAGTACTTC | CASSLAVQETQYF
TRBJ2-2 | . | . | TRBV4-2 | TGTGCCAGCAGCCAAGACGCAGCTATAGCGACCGGGGAGCTGTTTTTT | CASSQDAAIATGELFF
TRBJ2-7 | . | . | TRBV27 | TGTGCCAGCAGTTTATCCGGAGACTCAGCCTCCTACGAGCAGTACTTC | CASSLSGDSASYEQYF
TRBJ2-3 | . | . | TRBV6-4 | TGTGCCAGCAGTGACGTCGTAACATGGAGCACAGATACGCAGTATTTT | CASSDVVTWSTDTQYF
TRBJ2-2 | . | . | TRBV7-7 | TGTGCCAGCAGTCCGACCGGGAGCACCGGGGAGCTGTTTTTT | CASSPTGSTGELFF
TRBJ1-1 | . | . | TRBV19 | TGTGCCAGTAGTATACACGGGTCCTACATGAACACTGAAGCTTTCTTT | CASSIHGSYMNTEAFF
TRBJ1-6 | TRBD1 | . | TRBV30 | TGTGCCTGGACGGGACAGGGGGTGATCGGTTCACCCCTCCACTTT | CAWTGQGVIGSPLHF
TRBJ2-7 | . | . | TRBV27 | TGTGCCAGCAGTTTATCGGGAGCCGTCTACGAGCAGTACTTC | CASSLSGAVYEQYF
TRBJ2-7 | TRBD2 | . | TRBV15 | TGTGCCACCAGCAGAGATAGTCCTGAAGGCGGGAGGACGCCCTACGAGCAGTACTTC | CATSRDSPEGGRTPYEQYF
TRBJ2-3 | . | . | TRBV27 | TGTGCCAGCAGCCCCCCGGGGGTGGCAGATACGCAGTATTTT | CASSPPGVADTQYF
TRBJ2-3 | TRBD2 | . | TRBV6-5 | TGTGCCAGCAGTGCGACTAGCGGGAGTTCAGATACGCAGTATTTT | CASSATSGSSDTQYF
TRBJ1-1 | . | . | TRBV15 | TGTGCCACCAGCAGAGATCGAGGGAGCACTGAAGCTTTCTTT | CATSRDRGSTEAFF
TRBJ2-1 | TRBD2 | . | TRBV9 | TGTGCCAGCAGTTTTCCGCGGGAGGCTGGCCGCAATGAGCAGTTCTTC | CASSFPREAGRNEQFF
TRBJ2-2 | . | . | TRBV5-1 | TGCGCCAGCAGTCCGGTGTCGAACACCGGGGAGCTGTTTTTT | CASSPVSNTGELFF
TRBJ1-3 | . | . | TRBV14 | TGTGCCAGCAGCCAAGAAAGGACAGCTGGAAACACCATATATTTT | CASSQERTAGNTIYF
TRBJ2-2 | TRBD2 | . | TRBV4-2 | TGTGCCAGCACTAGCGGGAGAGACACCGGGGAGCTGTTTTTT | CASTSGRDTGELFF
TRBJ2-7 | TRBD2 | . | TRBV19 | TGTGCCAGTAGTATACGGACTAGCGTACTCTACCCCTCCTACGAGCAGTACTTC | CASSIRTSVLYPSYEQYF
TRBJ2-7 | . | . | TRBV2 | TGTGCCAGCAGTGACGGGAGCTCCTACGAGCAGTACTTC | CASSDGSSYEQYF
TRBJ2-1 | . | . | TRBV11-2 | TGTGCCAGCAGCTTCGGGGGCAATGAGCAGTTCTTC | CASSFGGNEQFF
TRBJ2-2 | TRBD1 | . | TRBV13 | TGTGCCAGCGTGGGACAGACGAACACCGGGGAGCTGTTTTTT | CASVGQTNTGELFF
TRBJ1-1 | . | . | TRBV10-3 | TGTGCCATCAGTGAACGAGTATCCACTGAAGCTTTCTTT | CAISERVSTEAFF
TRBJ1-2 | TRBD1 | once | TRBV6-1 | TGTGCCAGCAGTTTAGGGACAGAGGGCTACACCTTC | CASSLGTEGYTF
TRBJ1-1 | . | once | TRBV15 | TGTGCCACCAGCAGAGATAAGAACACTGAAGCTTTCTTT | CATSRDKNTEAFF
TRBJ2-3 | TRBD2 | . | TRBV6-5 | TGTGCCAGCAGTTACACGCGGGAGGCCGGGGATACGCAGTATTTT | CASSYTREAGDTQYF
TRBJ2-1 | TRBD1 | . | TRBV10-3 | TGTGCCATCTTAACAGGGGGCAACAATGAGCAGTTCTTC | CAILTGGNNEQFF
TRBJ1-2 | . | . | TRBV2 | TGTGCCAGCAGCGATAGGGGGTTCGGCTACACCTTC | CASSDRGFGYTF
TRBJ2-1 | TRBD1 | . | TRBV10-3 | TGTGCCATCACTGTACAGGGGGCGAGTTACAATGAGCAGTTCTTC | CAITVQGASYNEQFF
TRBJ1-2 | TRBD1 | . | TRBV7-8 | TGTGCCAGCAGCACGCAACAGGGGGGTATTGGCTACACCTTC | CASSTQQGGIGYTF
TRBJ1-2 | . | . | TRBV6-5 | TGTGCCAGCAGTTACGGCAGTACGGGCTACACCTTC | CASSYGSTGYTF
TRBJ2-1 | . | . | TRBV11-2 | TGTGCCAGCAGCTGGACAGCTTACAATGAGCAGTTCTTC | CASSWTAYNEQFF
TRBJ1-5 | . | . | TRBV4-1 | TGCGCCAGCAGCCAAGCTAATCTCCCCACCGAGCCCCAGCATTTT | CASSQANLPTEPQHF
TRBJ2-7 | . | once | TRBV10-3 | TGTGCCACCGAAGACCCAGGGGATTCAGCCTACGAGCAGTACTTC | CATEDPGDSAYEQYF
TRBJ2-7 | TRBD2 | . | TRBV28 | TGTGCCAGCAGCTCCGGACTAGCGGGAGGAACCTACGAGCAGTACTTC | CASSSGLAGGTYEQYF
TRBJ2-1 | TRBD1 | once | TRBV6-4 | TGTGCCAGCCGACAGGCAGGGGGTCCCTACAATGAGCAGTTCTTC | CASRQAGGPYNEQFF
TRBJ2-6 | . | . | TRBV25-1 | TGTGCCAGCAGTGAGGCGAGAGGCTCTGGGGCCAACGTCCTGACTTTC | CASSEARGSGANVLTF
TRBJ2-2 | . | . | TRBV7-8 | TGTGCCAGCAGCGCGCCGGGTCTTAGCCCCGGGGAGCTGTTTTTT | CASSAPGLSPGELFF
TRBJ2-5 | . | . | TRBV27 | TGTGCCAGCAGTTTATCACTTGGGGGACATGAGACCCAGTACTTC | CASSLSLGGHETQYF
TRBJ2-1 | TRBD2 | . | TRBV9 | TGTGCCAGCAGACCCGCTAGCGGCAATGAGCAGTTCTTC | CASRPASGNEQFF
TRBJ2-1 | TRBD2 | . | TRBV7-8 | TGTGCCAGCAGCGGGCTTAGCGGGAGCTCCTACAATGAGCAGTTCTTC | CASSGLSGSSYNEQFF
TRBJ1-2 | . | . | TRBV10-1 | TGCGCCAGCAGTACCGGTTCTAACTATGGCTACACCTTC | CASSTGSNYGYTF
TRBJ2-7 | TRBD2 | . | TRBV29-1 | TGCAGCGTCCGGACTAGCGGGAGTCTATACGAGCAGTACTTC | CSVRTSGSLYEQYF
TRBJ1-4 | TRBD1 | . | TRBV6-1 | TGTGCCAGCAGTACTACAGGGGTGGGGGAAAAACTGTTTTTT | CASSTTGVGEKLFF
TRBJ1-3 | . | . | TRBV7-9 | TGTGCCAGCAGCCCACTCGGAAACACCATATATTTT | CASSPLGNTIYF
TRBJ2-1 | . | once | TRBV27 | TGTGCCAGCGGGAGGGGGGGGTCCTACAATGAGCAGTTCTTC | CASGRGGSYNEQFF